What follows are 24 T cell receptor beta chains derived from one specimen sequenced in a study of graft-versus-host responses after intestinal transplantation (dated by TCRdb to the early 2020s). The antigens these receptors bind are not known. Library prep was done by the immunoSEQ multiplex PCR assay. Held by TCRdb, this immuneACCESS table contains in-frame sequences only and omits some clones. Under half of the omission traces to an unresolved V gene where checked; the cause of the rest is unknown. In this sample the table shows fewer than 50,000 clones, approximately 84% of which occur a single time. The top ten hold 0.45% to 0.55% of the sample. Reading the label with the study, this specimen's time point is: cells obtained before transplantation from donor or recipient. This material consisted of unstimulated CD4+ T cells sorted from spleen or lymph node cells, taken before transplant. The receptors were gathered from a human donor who was the organ donor for an intestinal transplant.

This clone came up once. The V call is TRBV10-3, the J call TRBJ2-1; possibly TRBD1 for D (5 bases). V lost 5 bases, J lost 3 bases, and 11 bases lay in between. CDR1 is ENHRY and CDR2 is SYGVKD in the germline V gene. The CDR3 totals 14 residues. DNA of the CDR3: TGTGCCATCAGTTCAGGGATAAGCTACAATGAGCAGTTCTTC. Its translation: CAISSGISYNEQFF.

The J gene is TRBJ2-2, the V gene TRBV7-2; D is unclear. The germline V gene encodes CDR1 SGHTA and CDR2 FQGNSA. Trimming took 5 bases from V and 2 from J, leaving 6 bases between them. The CDR3 totals 13 residues. The CDR3 is CASSLSNTGELFF. CDR3 coding DNA: TGTGCCAGCAGCCTTTCTAACACCGGGGAGCTGTTTTTT.

The chain carries TRBV7-9 and TRBJ2-3, with TRBD1 matching 7 bases. The ends lost 6 bases at V and 4 bases at J; junction bases unmatched: 4. This CDR3 has 13 residues. Germline-derived CDR1 and CDR2 are SEHNR and FQNEAQ (reference sequence). The CDR3 protein is CASRQGGADTQYF. CDR3 nucleotide sequence: TGTGCCAGCAGACAAGGGGGCGCAGATACGCAGTATTTT. The full variable domain, with the rest looked up from reference TRBV7-9 and TRBJ2-3, is DTGVSQNPRHKITKRGQNVTFRCDPISEHNRLYWYRQTLGQGPEFLTYFQNEAQLEKSRLLSDRFSAERPKGSFSTLEIQRTEQGDSAMYLCASRQGGADTQYFGPGTRLTVL.

The genes are TRBV5-5 and TRBJ2-5, with D possibly TRBD1 on 5 matching bases. Germline CDR1 is SGHKS and CDR2 is YYEKEE (reference sequence). The CDR3 is 13 residues long. The V gene lost 3 bases and the J gene lost 2 bases, with 8 bases spanning the gap. The CDR3 is CASSSWTQETQYF. The CDR3 DNA is TGTGCCAGCAGCTCCTGGACACAAGAGACCCAGTACTTC.

The chain joins TRBV5-1 to TRBJ1-2; D is ambiguous. Trimming shortened V by 2 bases and J by 2 bases, and 4 bases separated the two germline ends. This CDR3 is 12 amino acids long. Germline lookup yields CDR1 SGHRS and CDR2 YFSETQ. Here the CDR3 reads CASSLQNYGYTF. The CDR3 nucleotides read TGCGCCAGCAGCTTACAAAACTATGGCTACACCTTC. Variable domain in full (rest from reference TRBV5-1 and TRBJ1-2): KAGVTQTPRYLIKTRGQQVTLSCSPISGHRSVSWYQQTPGQGLQFLFEYFSETQRNKGNFPGRFSGRQFSNSRSEMNVSTLELGDSALYLCASSLQNYGYTFGSGTRLTVV.

This chain links TRBV11-3 with TRBJ1-2; TRBD1 matches at 9 bases. Germline V gives CDR1 SGHNT, CDR2 YENEEA. The CDR3 is made up of 12 amino acids. V gave up 5 bases and J gave up 5 bases; unmatched junction bases: 0. In nucleotides, the CDR3 is TGTGCCAGCAGCGGGACAGGGTATGGCTACACCTTC. This encodes CASSGTGYGYTF.

J is TRBJ1-4 and V is TRBV5-1; D is undetermined. Trimming took off 1 base at V and 4 bases at J, with 11 bases between the two ends. The CDR3 extends over 15 amino acids. Germline CDR1 and CDR2: SGHRS and YFSETQ. The CDR3 DNA is TGCGCCAGCAGCTTGCAAGCTACGGGTAATGAAAAACTGTTTTTT. It specifies CASSLQATGNEKLFF.

This clone was counted once. The chain joins TRBV7-9 to TRBJ2-5; D not resolved. The germline V gene encodes CDR1 SEHNR and CDR2 FQNEAQ (reference sequence). CDR3 length: 12 amino acids. V was shortened by 1 base and J by 1 base, with 1 base between the two germline ends. The CDR3: CASSLVQETQYF. The CDR3 DNA reads TGTGCCAGCAGCTTAGTCCAAGAGACCCAGTACTTC. The full variable domain, in which reference TRBV7-9 and TRBJ2-5 provide the parts outside the CDR3, is DTGVSQNPRHKITKRGQNVTFRCDPISEHNRLYWYRQTLGQGPEFLTYFQNEAQLEKSRLLSDRFSAERPKGSFSTLEIQRTEQGDSAMYLCASSLVQETQYFGPGTRLLVL.

This clone was recorded once. The rearrangement joins TRBV15 to TRBJ1-2; D call uncertain. This CDR3 region has 13 residues. The V end lost 0 bases, the J end lost 2 bases, and 4 bases lay between the germline ends. In germline, CDR1 is LNHNV, CDR2 YYDKDF (reference sequence). The CDR3: CATSRDRNYGYTF. The CDR3 DNA sequence: TGTGCCACCAGCAGAGACAGAAACTATGGCTACACCTTC. The variable domain in full, completed from reference TRBV15 and TRBJ1-2, reads DAMVIQNPRYQVTQFGKPVTLSCSQTLNHNVMYWYQQKSSQAPKLLFHYYDKDFNNEADTPDNFQSRRPNTSFCFLDIRSPGLGDTAMYLCATSRDRNYGYTFGSGTRLTVV.

CDR3 loop: CASSGLWMNTEAFF. The CDR3 DNA reads as TGTGCCAGCAGTGGCCTATGGATGAACACTGAAGCTTTCTTT. This chain connects TRBV6-5 to TRBJ1-1; D is unresolved. Germline V CDR1 and CDR2: MNHEY, SVGAGI. This CDR3 is 14 amino acids long. Trimming cost V 5 bases and J 0 bases, with 10 bases left between them.

The chain has TRBV15 and TRBJ2-3; TRBD2 aligns across 14 bases. With 5 bases clipped from V and 5 bases from J, the junction kept 12 bases outside the gene matches. Looked up from germline, CDR1 is LNHNV and CDR2 is YYDKDF (reference sequence). The CDR3 length is 18 residues. CDR3 loop: CATSPKATSGRAGDTQYF. The CDR3 DNA reads as TGTGCCACCAGCCCGAAAGCGACTAGCGGGAGGGCGGGAGATACGCAGTATTTT.

The chain is built from TRBV4-1 and TRBJ2-5; D is possibly TRBD1 (6 bases). The V gene lost 5 bases and the J gene lost 3 bases, with 10 bases spanning the gap. The CDR3 contains 13 residues. Per the germline V gene, CDR1 is MGHRA and CDR2 is YSYEKL. CDR3 bases: TGCGCCAGCAGCGTCCGGGACAAAGAGACCCAGTACTTC. As protein: CASSVRDKETQYF.

For the CDR3, the DNA is TGTGCCAGCAGCTTCCTAGCGGGGGCCTACGAGCAGTACTTC. Protein: CASSFLAGAYEQYF. The gene calls are TRBV11-1 and TRBJ2-7; 10 nucleotides line up with TRBD2. With V trimmed by 3 bases and J by 2 bases, 1 base remained unmatched. The CDR3 is 14 amino acids. CDR1 is SGHAT and CDR2 is FQDESV in the germline V gene (reference sequence).

The CDR3 protein is CASSLRWQGTDTQYF. The CDR3 DNA is TGTGCCAGCAGCTTAAGGTGGCAGGGCACAGATACGCAGTATTTT. This rearrangement joins TRBV7-2 to TRBJ2-3; the D is unclear. The germline V gene has CDR1 SGHTA and CDR2 FQGNSA. Trimming left V 2 bases short and J 1 base short, with 10 bases between. The CDR3 has 15 amino acids.

The chain combines TRBV6-1 with TRBJ2-7; 8 nucleotides line up with TRBD1. Germline CDR1 reads MNHNS; CDR2 reads SASEGT. The length of the CDR3 is 15 residues. Unmatched junction bases numbered 1, after V lost 0 bases and J lost 0 bases. In DNA, the CDR3 is TGTGCCAGCAGTGAAGCCGGGACAGGCTCCTACGAGCAGTACTTC. Protein sequence: CASSEAGTGSYEQYF.

The CDR3 DNA is TGCGCCAGCAGCCAAGAGGGGCAGAACACTGAAGCTTTCTTT. The encoded protein is CASSQEGQNTEAFF. V usage is TRBV4-1 and J usage is TRBJ1-1; weak D call: TRBD1 (5 bases). The CDR3 has 14 residues. Trimming shortened V by 0 bases and J by 1 base, and 6 bases separated the two germline ends. Germline-derived CDR1 and CDR2 are MGHRA and YSYEKL.

This clone has more than one count but fewer than ten. This chain links TRBV6-1 with TRBJ2-3, with D unresolved. The V end lost 7 bases, the J end lost 2 bases, and 10 bases lay between the germline ends. CDR1 and CDR2 from the germline V gene are MNHNS and SASEGT. The CDR3 is made up of 13 amino acids. Here the CDR3 reads CASTEGYTDTQYF. CDR3 nucleotides: TGTGCCAGCACCGAAGGCTACACAGATACGCAGTATTTT.

V and J are TRBV10-3 and TRBJ1-1; D perhaps matches TRBD1 (5 bases). This CDR3 is 12 amino acids long. V was shortened by 8 bases and J by 3 bases, with 10 bases between the two germline ends. Germline CDR1 ENHRY, CDR2 SYGVKD. The CDR3 coding sequence is TGTGCCATCGGGGCAGAGTACACTGAAGCTTTCTTT. It specifies CAIGAEYTEAFF.

J is TRBJ1-1 and V is TRBV5-1; TRBD1 might be the D (5 bases). V dropped 2 bases and J dropped 3 bases, with 11 bases sitting between them. CDR3 size: 14 residues. The V gene's germline CDR1 is SGHRS and CDR2 YFSETQ. In DNA, the CDR3 is TGCGCCAGCAGCTTTAAATCGGGGGACACTGAAGCTTTCTTT. Amino acids: CASSFKSGDTEAFF.

The V and J genes are TRBV27 and TRBJ1-2; 7 nucleotides agree with TRBD1. Germline V lookup: CDR1 MNHEY, CDR2 SMNVEV (reference sequence). J lost 1 base, V lost 2 bases, and 13 bases had no gene match. CDR3 length: 18 residues. The chain's CDR3 is CASSLIGTDGTVNYGYTF. CDR3 nucleotides: TGTGCCAGCAGTTTAATCGGAACGGACGGGACAGTTAACTATGGCTACACCTTC.

The chain has TRBV18 and TRBJ2-2; possible D gene TRBD1, 6 bases. Germline V lookup: CDR1 KGHSH, CDR2 LQKENI. V was shortened by 6 bases and J by 4 bases, with 12 bases between the two germline ends. The CDR3 spans 14 residues. The CDR3 DNA is TGTGCCAGCTCTCTACAGGGTATCACCGGGGAGCTGTTTTTT. Protein sequence: CASSLQGITGELFF.

The genes are TRBV20-1 and TRBJ1-2; TRBD1 matches at 9 bases. V dropped 5 bases and J dropped 12; count of bases not matched to a gene: 7. Per the germline V gene, CDR1 is DFQATT and CDR2 is SNEGSKA (reference sequence). The CDR3 length is 11 residues. This CDR3 reads CSAVRDRVNTF. The DNA of the CDR3 is TGCAGTGCTGTCCGGGACAGGGTCAACACCTTC.

As concerns this clone: Other DNA sequences in this sample translate to the same CDR3. The V gene is TRBV4-3, the J gene TRBJ1-6; D unresolved. Trimming removed 0 bases from V and 7 bases from J, with 10 bases in between. CDR3 size: 15 residues. Germline V gene lookup returns CDR1 LGHNA and CDR2 YSLEER. CDR3 protein: CASSQDPRSNSPLHF. In DNA form, the CDR3 reads TGCGCCAGCAGCCAAGATCCTAGGAGCAATTCACCCCTCCACTTT.

The gene calls are TRBV6-5 and TRBJ1-5, with TRBD1 matching 7 bases. V was clipped by 3 bases and J by 7 bases; unmatched bases: 6. Germline V CDR1 and CDR2: MNHEY, SVGAGI. This CDR3 is built from 14 residues. CDR3 loop: CASSYQGVAQPQHF. The CDR3 DNA reads as TGTGCCAGCAGTTATCAGGGGGTAGCGCAGCCCCAGCATTTT.